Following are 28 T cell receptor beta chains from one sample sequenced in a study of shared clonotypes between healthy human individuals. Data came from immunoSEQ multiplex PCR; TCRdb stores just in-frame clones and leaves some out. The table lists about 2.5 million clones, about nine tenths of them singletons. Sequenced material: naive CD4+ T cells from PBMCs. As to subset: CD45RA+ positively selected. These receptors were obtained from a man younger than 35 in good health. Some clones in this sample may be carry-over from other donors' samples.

CDR3 in DNA: TGTGCCAGTCTCCGCGGGACACAGAACACCGGGGAGCTGTTTTTT. The encoded protein is CASLRGTQNTGELFF. This chain connects TRBV28 to TRBJ2-2, with D perhaps matching TRBD1 or TRBD2 (6 bases each). Germline V gives CDR1 MDHEN, CDR2 SYDVKM. Trimming stripped 9 bases from V and 1 base from J, with 15 bases between. The CDR3 length is 15 residues.

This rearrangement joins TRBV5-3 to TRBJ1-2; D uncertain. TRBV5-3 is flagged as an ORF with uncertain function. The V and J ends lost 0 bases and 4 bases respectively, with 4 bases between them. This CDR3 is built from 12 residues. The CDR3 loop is CARSLEVYGYTF. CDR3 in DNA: TGTGCCAGAAGCTTGGAAGTCTATGGCTACACCTTC.

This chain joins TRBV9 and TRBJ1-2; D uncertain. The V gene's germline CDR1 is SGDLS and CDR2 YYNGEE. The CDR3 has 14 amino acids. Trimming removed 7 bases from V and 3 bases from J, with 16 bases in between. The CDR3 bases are TGTGCCAGCCCTACGTCCGGGGAGGACTATGGCTACACCTTC. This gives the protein CASPTSGEDYGYTF. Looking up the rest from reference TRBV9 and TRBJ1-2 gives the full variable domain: DSGVTQTPKHLITATGQRVTLRCSPRSGDLSVYWYQQSLDQGLQFLIQYYNGEERAKGNILERFSAQQFPDLHSELNLSSLELGDSALYFCASPTSGEDYGYTFGSGTRLTVV.

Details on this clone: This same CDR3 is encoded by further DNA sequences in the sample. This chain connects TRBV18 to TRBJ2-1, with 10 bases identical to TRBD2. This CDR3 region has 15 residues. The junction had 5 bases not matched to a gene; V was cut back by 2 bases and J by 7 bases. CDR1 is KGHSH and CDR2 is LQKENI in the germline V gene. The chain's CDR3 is CASSPSLAGENEQFF. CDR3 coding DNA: TGTGCCAGCTCACCAAGCCTAGCGGGAGAGAATGAGCAGTTCTTC.

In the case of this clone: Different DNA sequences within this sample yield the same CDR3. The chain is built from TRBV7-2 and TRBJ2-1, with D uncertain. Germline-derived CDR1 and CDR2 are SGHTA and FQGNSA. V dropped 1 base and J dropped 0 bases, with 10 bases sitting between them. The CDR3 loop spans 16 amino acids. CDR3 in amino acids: CASSLGSSVSYNEQFF. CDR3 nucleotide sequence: TGTGCCAGCAGCTTAGGTTCGAGCGTCTCCTACAATGAGCAGTTCTTC.

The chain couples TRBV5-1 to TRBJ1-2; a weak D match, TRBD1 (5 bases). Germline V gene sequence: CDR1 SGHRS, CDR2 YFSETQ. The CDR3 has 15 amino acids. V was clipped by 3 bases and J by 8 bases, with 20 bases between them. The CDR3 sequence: CASSSTTNPRGGYTF. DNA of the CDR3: TGCGCCAGCAGCTCAACGACAAATCCGCGGGGCGGCTACACCTTC.

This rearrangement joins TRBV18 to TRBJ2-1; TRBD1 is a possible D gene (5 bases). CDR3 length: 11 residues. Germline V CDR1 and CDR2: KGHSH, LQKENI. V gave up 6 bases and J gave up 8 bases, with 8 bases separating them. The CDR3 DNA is TGTGCCAGCTCCAGGGCGGATGAGCAGTTCTTC. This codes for CASSRADEQFF.

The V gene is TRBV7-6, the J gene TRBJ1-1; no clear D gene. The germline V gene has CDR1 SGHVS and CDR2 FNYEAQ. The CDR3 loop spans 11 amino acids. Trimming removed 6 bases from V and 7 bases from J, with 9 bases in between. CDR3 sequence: CASRPLDEAFF. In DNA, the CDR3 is TGTGCCAGCAGGCCTCTAGATGAAGCTTTCTTT.

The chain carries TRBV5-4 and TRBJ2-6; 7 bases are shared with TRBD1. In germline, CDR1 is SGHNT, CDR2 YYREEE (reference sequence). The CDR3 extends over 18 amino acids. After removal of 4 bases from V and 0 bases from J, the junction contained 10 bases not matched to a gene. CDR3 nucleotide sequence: TGTGCCAGCAGCCCTCGACAGGGCTCCACCTCTGGGGCCAACGTCCTGACTTTC. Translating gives CASSPRQGSTSGANVLTF.

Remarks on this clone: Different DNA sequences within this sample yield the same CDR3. The CDR3 coding sequence is TGTGCCAGCTCCCCAGGGACAGGGGGATATAATGAGCAGTTCTTC. It translates to CASSPGTGGYNEQFF. The rearrangement joins TRBV5-4 to TRBJ2-1, with 11 bases identical to TRBD1. This CDR3 region has 15 residues. Germline assignment: CDR1 SGHNT and CDR2 YYREEE (reference sequence). Trimming at V came to 7 bases and at J to 7 bases, leaving 10 bases not matched to a gene.

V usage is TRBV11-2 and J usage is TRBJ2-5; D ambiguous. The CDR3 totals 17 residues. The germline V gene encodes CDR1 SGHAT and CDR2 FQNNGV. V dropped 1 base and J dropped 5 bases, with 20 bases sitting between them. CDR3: CASSLAPAPPGRETQYF. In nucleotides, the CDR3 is TGTGCCAGCAGCTTAGCTCCGGCCCCGCCAGGACGGGAGACCCAGTACTTC.

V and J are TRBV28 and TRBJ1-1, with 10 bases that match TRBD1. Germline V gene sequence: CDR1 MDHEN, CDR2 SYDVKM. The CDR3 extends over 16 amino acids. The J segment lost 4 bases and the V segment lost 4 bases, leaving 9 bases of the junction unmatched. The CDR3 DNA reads TGTGCCAGCAGTTCGCTGTCGACAGGGGGCTTCACTGAAGCTTTCTTT. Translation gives CASSSLSTGGFTEAFF. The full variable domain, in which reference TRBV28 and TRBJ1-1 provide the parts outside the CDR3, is DVKVTQSSRYLVKRTGEKVFLECVQDMDHENMFWYRQDPGLGLRLIYFSYDVKMKEKGDIPEGYSVSREKKERFSLILESASTNQTSMYLCASSSLSTGGFTEAFFGQGTRLTVV.

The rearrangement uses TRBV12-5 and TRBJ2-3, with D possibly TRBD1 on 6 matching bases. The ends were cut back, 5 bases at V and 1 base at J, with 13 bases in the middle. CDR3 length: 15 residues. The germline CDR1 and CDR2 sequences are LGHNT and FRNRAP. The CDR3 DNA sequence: TGTGCTAGTGGTGCTACAGGGTTAGGCACAGATACGCAGTATTTT. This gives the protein CASGATGLGTDTQYF.

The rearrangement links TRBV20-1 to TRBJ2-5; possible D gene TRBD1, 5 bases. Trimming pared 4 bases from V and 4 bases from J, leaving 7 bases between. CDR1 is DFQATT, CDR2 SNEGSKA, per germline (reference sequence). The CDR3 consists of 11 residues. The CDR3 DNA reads TGCAGTGCTATGGGGCGAGAGACCCAGTACTTC. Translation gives CSAMGRETQYF.

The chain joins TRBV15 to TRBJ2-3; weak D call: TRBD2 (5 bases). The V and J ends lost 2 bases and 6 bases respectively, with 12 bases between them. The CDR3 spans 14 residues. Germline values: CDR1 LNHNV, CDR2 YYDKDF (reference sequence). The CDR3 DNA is TGTGCCACCAGCAGACCTAATGAGCGGGATACGCAGTATTTT. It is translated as CATSRPNERDTQYF.

Here the CDR3 DNA reads TGTGCCCTAAACGGGCAGGCGACCTCCTACGAGCAGTACTTC. Translating it yields CALNGQATSYEQYF. The V and J genes are TRBV9 and TRBJ2-7; D uncertain. Trimming shortened V by 10 bases and J by 0 bases, and 17 bases separated the two germline ends. Germline CDR1 and CDR2: SGDLS and YYNGEE. The length of the CDR3 is 14 residues.

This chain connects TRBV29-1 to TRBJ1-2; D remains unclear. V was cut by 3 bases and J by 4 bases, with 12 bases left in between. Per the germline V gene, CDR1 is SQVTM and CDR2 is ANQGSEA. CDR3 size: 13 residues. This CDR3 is CSVDSPGGYGYTF. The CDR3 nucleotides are TGCAGCGTTGATAGCCCGGGCGGCTATGGCTACACCTTC.

CDR3: CASRKQGGTGELFF. The CDR3 DNA sequence: TGTGCCAGTAGAAAACAGGGAGGCACCGGGGAGCTGTTTTTT. The chain combines TRBV19 with TRBJ2-2; D possibly uses TRBD1 or TRBD2 (6 bases each). V gave up 6 bases and J gave up 4 bases, with 12 bases separating them. CDR1 is LNHDA and CDR2 is SQIVND in the germline V gene (reference sequence). CDR3 length equals 14 residues.

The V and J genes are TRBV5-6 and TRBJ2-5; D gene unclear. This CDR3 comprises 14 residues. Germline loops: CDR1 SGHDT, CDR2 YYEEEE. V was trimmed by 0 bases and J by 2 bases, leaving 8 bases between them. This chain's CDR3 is CASSLGPAQETQYF. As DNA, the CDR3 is TGTGCCAGCAGCTTGGGGCCAGCTCAAGAGACCCAGTACTTC.

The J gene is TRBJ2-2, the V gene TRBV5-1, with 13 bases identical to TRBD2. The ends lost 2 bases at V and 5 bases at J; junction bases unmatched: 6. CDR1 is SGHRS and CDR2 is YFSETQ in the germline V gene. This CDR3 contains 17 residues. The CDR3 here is CASSLGLAGAETGELFF. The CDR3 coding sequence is TGCGCCAGCAGCTTAGGACTAGCGGGAGCGGAGACCGGGGAGCTGTTTTTT.

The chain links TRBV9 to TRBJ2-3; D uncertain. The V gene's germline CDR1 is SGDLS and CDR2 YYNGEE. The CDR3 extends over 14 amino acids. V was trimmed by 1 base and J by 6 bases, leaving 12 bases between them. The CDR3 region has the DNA TGTGCCAGCAGCGTAAAGGGCTTCCTTGATACGCAGTATTTT. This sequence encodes CASSVKGFLDTQYF.

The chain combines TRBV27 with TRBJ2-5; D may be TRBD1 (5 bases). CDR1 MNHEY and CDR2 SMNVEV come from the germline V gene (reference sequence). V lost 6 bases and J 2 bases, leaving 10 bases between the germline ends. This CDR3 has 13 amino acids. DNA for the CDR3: TGTGCCAGCAGCCCACGACAGCAAGAGACCCAGTACTTC. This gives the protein CASSPRQQETQYF.

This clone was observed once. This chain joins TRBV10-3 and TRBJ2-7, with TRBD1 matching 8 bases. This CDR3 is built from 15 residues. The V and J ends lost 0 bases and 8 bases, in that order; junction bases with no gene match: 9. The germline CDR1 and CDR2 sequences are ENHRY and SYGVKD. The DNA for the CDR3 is TGTGCCATCAGTGAGTCACCAGGGGGCGCGTTTCAGCAGTACTTC. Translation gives CAISESPGGAFQQYF.

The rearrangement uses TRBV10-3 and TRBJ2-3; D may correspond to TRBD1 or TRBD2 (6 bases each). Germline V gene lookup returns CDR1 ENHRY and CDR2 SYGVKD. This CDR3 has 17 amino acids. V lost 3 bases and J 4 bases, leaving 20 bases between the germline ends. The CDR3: CAISDSLGTEGADTQYF. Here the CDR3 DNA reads TGTGCCATCAGTGATTCTCTCGGGACGGAGGGGGCAGATACGCAGTATTTT.

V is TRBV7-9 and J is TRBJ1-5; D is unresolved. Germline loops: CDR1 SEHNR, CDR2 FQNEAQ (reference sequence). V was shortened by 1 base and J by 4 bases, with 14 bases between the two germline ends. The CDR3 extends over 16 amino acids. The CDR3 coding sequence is TGTGCCAGCAGCTTAGAGGCGACGGGTAGGAATCAGCCCCAGCATTTT. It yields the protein CASSLEATGRNQPQHF.

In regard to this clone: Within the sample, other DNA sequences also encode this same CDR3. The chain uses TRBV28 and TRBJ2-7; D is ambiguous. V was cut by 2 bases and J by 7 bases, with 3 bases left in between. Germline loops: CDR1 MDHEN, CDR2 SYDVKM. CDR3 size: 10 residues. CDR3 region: CASSLREQYF. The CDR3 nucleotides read TGTGCCAGCAGTTTACGGGAGCAGTACTTC.

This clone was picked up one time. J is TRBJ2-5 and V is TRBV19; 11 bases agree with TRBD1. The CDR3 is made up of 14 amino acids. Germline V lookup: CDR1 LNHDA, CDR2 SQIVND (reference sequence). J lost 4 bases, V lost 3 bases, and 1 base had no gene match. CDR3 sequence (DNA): TGTGCCAGTAGTATGGACAGGGGGCGAGAGACCCAGTACTTC. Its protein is CASSMDRGRETQYF.

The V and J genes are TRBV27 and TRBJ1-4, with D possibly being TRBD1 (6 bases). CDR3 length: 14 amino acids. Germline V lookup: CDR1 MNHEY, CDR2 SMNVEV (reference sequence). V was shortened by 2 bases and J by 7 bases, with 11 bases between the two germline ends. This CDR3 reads CASSLRGRGEKLFF. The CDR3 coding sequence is TGTGCCAGCAGTTTAAGGGGGAGGGGTGAAAAACTGTTTTTT. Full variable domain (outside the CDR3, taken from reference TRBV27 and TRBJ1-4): EAQVTQNPRYLITVTGKKLTVTCSQNMNHEYMSWYRQDPGLGLRQIYYSMNVEVTDKGDVPEGYKVSRKEKRNFPLILESPSPNQTSLYFCASSLRGRGEKLFFGSGTQLSVL.